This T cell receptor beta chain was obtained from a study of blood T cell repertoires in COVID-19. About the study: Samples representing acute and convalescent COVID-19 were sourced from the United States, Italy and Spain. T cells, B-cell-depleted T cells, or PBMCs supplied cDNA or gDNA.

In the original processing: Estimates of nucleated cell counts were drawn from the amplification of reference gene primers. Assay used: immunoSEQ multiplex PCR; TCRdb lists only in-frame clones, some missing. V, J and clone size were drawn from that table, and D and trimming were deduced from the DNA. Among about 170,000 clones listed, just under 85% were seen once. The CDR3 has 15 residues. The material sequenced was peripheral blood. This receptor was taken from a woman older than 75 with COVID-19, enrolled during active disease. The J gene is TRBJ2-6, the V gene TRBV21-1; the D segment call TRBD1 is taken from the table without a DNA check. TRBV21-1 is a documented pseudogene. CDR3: CASGKRGSGANVLTF. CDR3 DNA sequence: TGTGCCAGCGGCAAAAGGGGCTCTGGGGCCAACGTCCTGACTTTC.